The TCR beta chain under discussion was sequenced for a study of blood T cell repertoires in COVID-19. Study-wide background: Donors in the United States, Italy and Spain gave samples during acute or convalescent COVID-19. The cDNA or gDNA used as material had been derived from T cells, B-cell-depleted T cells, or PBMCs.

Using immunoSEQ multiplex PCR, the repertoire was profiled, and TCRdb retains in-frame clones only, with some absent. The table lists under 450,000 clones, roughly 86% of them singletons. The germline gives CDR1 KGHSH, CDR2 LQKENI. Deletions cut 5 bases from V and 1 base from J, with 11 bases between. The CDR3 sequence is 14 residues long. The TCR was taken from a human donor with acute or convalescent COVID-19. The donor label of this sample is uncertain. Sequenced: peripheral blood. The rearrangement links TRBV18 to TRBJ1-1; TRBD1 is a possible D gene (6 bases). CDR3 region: CASSTAQGNTEAFF. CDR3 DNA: TGTGCCAGCTCAACCGCACAGGGGAACACTGAAGCTTTCTTT.